This T cell receptor (beta chain) was identified during a study of shared clonotypes between healthy human individuals. The CDR3 consists of 13 residues. CDR1 and CDR2 (germline): SGHRS, YFSETQ. Trimming took 4 bases from V and 4 from J, leaving 11 bases between them. Only in-frame clones appear in the TCRdb table, and some are missing; sequencing was by immunoSEQ multiplex PCR. The data contain over a million clones, about four fifths of them singletons. This chain connects TRBV5-1 to TRBJ2-5, with D hard to call. This receptor was identified in a man in his late teens or twenties in good health. Some clones in this sample may be carry-over from other donors' samples. Source material: memory CD4+ T cells from PBMCs. Subset indicated: CD45RA-negative fraction. Here the CDR3 reads CASSAAWGETQYF. CDR3 sequence (DNA): TGCGCCAGCAGCGCAGCGTGGGGAGAGACCCAGTACTTC.